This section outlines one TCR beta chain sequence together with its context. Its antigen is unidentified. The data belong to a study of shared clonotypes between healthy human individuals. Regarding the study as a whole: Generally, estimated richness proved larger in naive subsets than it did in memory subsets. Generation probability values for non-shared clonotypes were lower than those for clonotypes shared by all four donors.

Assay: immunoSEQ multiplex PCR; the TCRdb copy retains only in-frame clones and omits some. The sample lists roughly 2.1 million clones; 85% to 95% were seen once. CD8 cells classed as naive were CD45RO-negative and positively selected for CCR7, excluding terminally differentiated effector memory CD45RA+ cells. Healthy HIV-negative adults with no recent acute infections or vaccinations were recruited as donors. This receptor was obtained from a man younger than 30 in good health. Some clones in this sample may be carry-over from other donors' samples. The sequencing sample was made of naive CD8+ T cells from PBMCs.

The CDR3 bases are TGTGCCAGCAGCCCAGTTGGGGAAAACACCGGGGAGCTGTTTTTT. Translating it yields CASSPVGENTGELFF. J is TRBJ2-2 and V is TRBV7-2; no clear D. Looked up from germline, CDR1 is SGHTA and CDR2 is FQGNSA. Deletions cut 5 bases from V and 2 bases from J, with 12 bases between. The CDR3 covers 15 residues.